This is a list of T cell receptor beta chains from one sample in a study of cytomegalovirus exposure and HLA in healthy donors. Here immunoSEQ multiplex PCR was the method, and the copy in TCRdb shows in-frame clones only, minus some. The sample has about 160,000 clones, around four fifths seen once. The sample taken for sequencing was PBMCs. Receptors were obtained from a girl aged 2-10 years in good health and CMV-seropositive. Each CDR3 is given with its conserved first and last residue. A D gene is named only where the DNA matches it firmly. Clone size is shown for a subset of rows, as once, few, many or a class of expanded clone.

NA,TRBV18,NA,TRBJ1-1,CASSGQNTEAFF,TGTGCCAGCTCAGGACAGAACACTGAAGCTTTCTTT
NA,TRBV4-2,NA,TRBJ2-2,CASSQELGAHTGELFF,TGTGCCAGCAGCCAAGAGCTGGGCGCACACACCGGGGAGCTGTTTTTT
NA,TRBV7-6,TRBD2,TRBJ2-4,CASSSLGSGRAGAKNIQYF,TGTGCCAGCAGCTCCCTCGGCAGCGGGAGGGCCGGGGCCAAAAACATTCAGTACTTC
NA,TRBV19,NA,TRBJ1-1,CASSITPGYPMNTEAFF,TGTGCCAGTAGTATAACTCCCGGGTACCCCATGAACACTGAAGCTTTCTTT
few,TRBV9,TRBD1,TRBJ2-7,CASSVGDSTYEQYF,TGTGCCAGCAGCGTAGGGGACAGTACCTACGAGCAGTACTTC
NA,TRBV10-3,TRBD1,TRBJ2-2,CAISETGGLAGELFF,TGTGCCATCAGTGAAACAGGGGGCTTGGCCGGGGAGCTGTTTTTT
few,TRBV6-5,NA,TRBJ1-1,CASSTTVNTEAFF,TGTGCCAGCAGTACGACAGTGAACACTGAAGCTTTCTTT
NA,TRBV30,NA,TRBJ1-5,CAWRGSGSNQPQHF,TGTGCCTGGCGGGGGTCAGGAAGCAATCAGCCCCAGCATTTT
NA,TRBV2,NA,TRBJ1-1,CARTTRRNTEAFF,TGTGCCAGGACTACACGACGGAACACTGAAGCTTTCTTT
NA,TRBV9,TRBD1,TRBJ1-2,CASSIRTGEPTF,TGTGCCAGCAGCATACGGACAGGGGAGCCCACCTTC
NA,TRBV28,NA,TRBJ2-7,CASSLAPRAGLSYEQYF,TGTGCCAGCAGTTTAGCCCCTAGAGCGGGCCTCTCCTACGAGCAGTACTTC
NA,TRBV9,TRBD2,TRBJ2-5,CASSARSGSGRETQYF,TGTGCCAGCAGCGCCCGCAGCGGGAGCGGTCGAGAGACCCAGTACTTC
NA,TRBV30,TRBD1,TRBJ1-2,CAWNTRGQQYGYTF,TGTGCCTGGAACACAAGGGGGCAGCAGTATGGCTACACCTTC
once,TRBV30,TRBD2,TRBJ2-2,CAWSSLAGEGTGELFF,TGTGCCTGGAGTTCGCTAGCGGGAGAAGGCACCGGGGAGCTGTTTTTT
NA,TRBV4-2,NA,TRBJ1-5,CASSQDGAGEVQPQHF,TGTGCCAGCAGCCAAGATGGGGCAGGGGAAGTTCAGCCCCAGCATTTT
NA,TRBV19,TRBD2,TRBJ2-2,CASSITRLALDTGELFF,TGTGCCAGTAGTATAACGAGACTAGCGCTTGACACCGGGGAGCTGTTTTTT
NA,TRBV25-1,NA,TRBJ1-1,CASSEYGGGNTEAFF,TGTGCCAGCAGTGAATATGGCGGGGGGAACACTGAAGCTTTCTTT
NA,TRBV4-2,TRBD2,TRBJ2-1,CASSQGRTSGISYNEQFF,TGTGCCAGCAGCCAAGGGAGGACTAGCGGGATCTCATACAATGAGCAGTTCTTC
NA,TRBV7-3,TRBD1,TRBJ2-6,CASSLTAGGAGSGANVLTF,TGTGCCAGCAGCTTAACGGCAGGGGGCGCTGGCTCTGGGGCCAACGTCCTGACTTTC
NA,TRBV7-2,NA,TRBJ2-7,CATSTGYSSYEQYF,TGTGCCACATCGACAGGTTACTCCTCCTACGAGCAGTACTTC
once,TRBV2,TRBD2,TRBJ2-2,CASRGTSGLAGELFF,TGTGCCAGCAGGGGGACTAGCGGGTTGGCCGGGGAGCTGTTTTTT
NA,TRBV30,TRBD1,TRBJ1-2,CAWSVPRTGFQSYGYTF,TGTGCCTGGAGTGTACCACGGACAGGGTTTCAGTCCTATGGCTACACCTTC
once,TRBV5-3,NA,TRBJ1-1,CARSLTDGPCDTEAFF,TGTGCCAGAAGCTTGACAGATGGCCCCTGCGACACTGAAGCTTTCTTT
NA,TRBV15,TRBD1,TRBJ1-5,CATSSHRGIDNQPQHF,TGTGCCACCAGCAGTCACAGGGGTATTGACAATCAGCCCCAGCATTTT
NA,TRBV19,TRBD1,TRBJ1-5,CASSTGQGGYQPQHF,TGTGCCAGTAGTACGGGACAGGGGGGGTATCAGCCCCAGCATTTT
NA,TRBV6-5,TRBD2,TRBJ2-5,CASSRSGGRAETQYF,TGTGCCAGCAGTCGTTCCGGCGGGAGGGCCGAGACCCAGTACTTC
NA,TRBV1,NA,TRBJ1-2,CTSSQGPQVTLAPDYGYTF,TGCACCAGCAGCCAAGGCCCACAGGTAACTCTCGCCCCCGACTATGGCTACACCTTC
NA,TRBV18,TRBD1,TRBJ2-7,CASSRRDRRSTYEQYF,TGTGCCAGCTCACGAAGGGACAGGCGGTCCACCTACGAGCAGTACTTC